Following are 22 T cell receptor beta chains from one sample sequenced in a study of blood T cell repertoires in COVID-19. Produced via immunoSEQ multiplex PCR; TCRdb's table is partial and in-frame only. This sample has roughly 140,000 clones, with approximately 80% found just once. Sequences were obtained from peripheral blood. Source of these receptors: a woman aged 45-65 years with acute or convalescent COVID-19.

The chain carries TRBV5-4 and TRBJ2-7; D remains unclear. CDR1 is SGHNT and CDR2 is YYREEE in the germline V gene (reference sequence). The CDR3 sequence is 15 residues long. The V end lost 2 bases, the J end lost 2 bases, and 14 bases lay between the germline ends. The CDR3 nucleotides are TGTGCCAGCAGCTTAGTCTCGGTTCAACCCTACGAGCAGTACTTC. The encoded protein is CASSLVSVQPYEQYF. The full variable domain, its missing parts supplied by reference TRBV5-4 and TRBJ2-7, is ETGVTQSPTHLIKTRGQQVTLRCSSQSGHNTVSWYQQALGQGPQFIFQYYREEENGRGNFPPRFSGLQFPNYSSELNVNALELDDSALYLCASSLVSVQPYEQYFGPGTRLTVT.

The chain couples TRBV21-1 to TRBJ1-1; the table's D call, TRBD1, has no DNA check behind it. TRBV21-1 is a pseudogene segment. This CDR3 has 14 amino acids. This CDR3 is CASSRRTGATEAFF. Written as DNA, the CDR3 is TGTGCCAGCAGCAGGCGGACAGGGGCCACTGAAGCTTTCTTT.

CDR3 protein: CASRGDRLVQETQYF. In DNA, the CDR3 is TGTGCCAGCAGAGGGGACAGGCTAGTACAAGAGACCCAGTACTTC. The chain carries TRBV7-9 and TRBJ2-5; 8 nucleotides agree with TRBD1. The CDR3 extends over 15 amino acids. The V segment lost 6 bases and the J segment 2 bases; nucleotides outside the gene matches: 8. CDR1 is SEHNR and CDR2 is FQNEAQ in the germline V gene (reference sequence).

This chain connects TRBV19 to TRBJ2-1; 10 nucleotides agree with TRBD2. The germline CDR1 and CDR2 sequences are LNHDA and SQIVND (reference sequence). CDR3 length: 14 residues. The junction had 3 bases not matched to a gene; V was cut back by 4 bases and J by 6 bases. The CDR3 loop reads CASSTASGGNEQFF. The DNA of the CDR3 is TGTGCCAGTAGTACCGCTAGCGGGGGCAATGAGCAGTTCTTC.

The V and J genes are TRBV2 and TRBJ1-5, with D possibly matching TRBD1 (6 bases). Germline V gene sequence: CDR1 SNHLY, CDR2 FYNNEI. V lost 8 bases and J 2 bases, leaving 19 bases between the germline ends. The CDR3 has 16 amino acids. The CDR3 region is CASAKAGAGRNQPQHF. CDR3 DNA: TGTGCCAGCGCCAAGGCGGGGGCAGGTCGCAATCAGCCCCAGCATTTT.

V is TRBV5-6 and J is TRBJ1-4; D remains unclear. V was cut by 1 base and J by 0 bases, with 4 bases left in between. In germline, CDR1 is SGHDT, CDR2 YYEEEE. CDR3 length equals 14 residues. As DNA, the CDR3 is TGTGCCAGCAGCTTGACAGCAACTAATGAAAAACTGTTTTTT. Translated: CASSLTATNEKLFF. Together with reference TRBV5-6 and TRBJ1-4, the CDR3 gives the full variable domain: DAGVTQSPTHLIKTRGQQVTLRCSPKSGHDTVSWYQQALGQGPQFIFQYYEEEERQRGNFPDRFSGHQFPNYSSELNVNALLLGDSALYLCASSLTATNEKLFFGSGTQLSVL.

The CDR3 protein is CASSMGLVSAGELFF. CDR3 bases: TGTGCCAGCAGCATGGGACTAGTATCGGCCGGGGAGCTGTTTTTT. The chain combines TRBV3-1 (or the pseudogene TRBV3-2) with TRBJ2-2; 8 bases line up with TRBD2. Germline CDR1 is LGHDT and CDR2 is YNNKEL (reference sequence). Losses at the gene ends were 5 bases for V and 6 bases for J; bases not matched to a gene: 8. This CDR3 contains 15 residues.

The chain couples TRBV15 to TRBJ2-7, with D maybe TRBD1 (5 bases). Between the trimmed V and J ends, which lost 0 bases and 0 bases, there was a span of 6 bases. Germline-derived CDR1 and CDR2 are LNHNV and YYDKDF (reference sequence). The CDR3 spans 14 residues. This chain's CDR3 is CATSRDRVSYEQYF. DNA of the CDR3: TGTGCCACCAGCAGAGACAGGGTCTCCTACGAGCAGTACTTC.

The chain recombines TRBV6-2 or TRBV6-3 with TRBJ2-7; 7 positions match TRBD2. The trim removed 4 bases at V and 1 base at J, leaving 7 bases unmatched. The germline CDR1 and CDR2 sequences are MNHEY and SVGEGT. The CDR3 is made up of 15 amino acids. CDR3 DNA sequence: TGTGCCAGCAGTTCCCCCGGGGGGAGGTCCTACGAGCAGTACTTC. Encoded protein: CASSSPGGRSYEQYF.

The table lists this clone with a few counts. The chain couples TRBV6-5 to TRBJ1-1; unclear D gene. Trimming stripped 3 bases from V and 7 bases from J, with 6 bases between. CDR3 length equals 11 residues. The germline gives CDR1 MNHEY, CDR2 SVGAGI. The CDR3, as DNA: TGTGCCAGCAGTTATCGGGGTGAAGCTTTCTTT. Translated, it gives CASSYRGEAFF.

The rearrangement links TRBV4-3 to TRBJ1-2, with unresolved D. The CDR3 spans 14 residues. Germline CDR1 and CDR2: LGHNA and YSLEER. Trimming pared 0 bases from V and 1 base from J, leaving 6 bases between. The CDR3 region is CASSQEASNYGYTF. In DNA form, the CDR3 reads TGCGCCAGCAGCCAAGAGGCCAGTAACTATGGCTACACCTTC.

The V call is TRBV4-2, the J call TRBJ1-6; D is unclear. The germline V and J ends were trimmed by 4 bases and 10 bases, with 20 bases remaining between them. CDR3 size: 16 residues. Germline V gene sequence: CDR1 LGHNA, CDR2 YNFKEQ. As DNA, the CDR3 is TGTGCCAGCAGCCCACCCGCGGGGATGAGGAGGTCACCCCTCCACTTT. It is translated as CASSPPAGMRRSPLHF.

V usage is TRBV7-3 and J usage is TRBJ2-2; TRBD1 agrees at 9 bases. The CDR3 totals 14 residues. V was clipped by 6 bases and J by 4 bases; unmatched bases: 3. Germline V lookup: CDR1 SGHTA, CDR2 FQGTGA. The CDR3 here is CASRGTGSTGELFF. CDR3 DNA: TGTGCCAGCAGGGGGACAGGGAGCACCGGGGAGCTGTTTTTT.

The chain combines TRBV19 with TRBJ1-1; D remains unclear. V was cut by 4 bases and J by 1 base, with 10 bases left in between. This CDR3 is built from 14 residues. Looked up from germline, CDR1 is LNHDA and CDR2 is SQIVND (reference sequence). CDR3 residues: CASSTQLSNTEAFF. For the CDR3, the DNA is TGTGCCAGTAGTACACAGTTGTCGAACACTGAAGCTTTCTTT. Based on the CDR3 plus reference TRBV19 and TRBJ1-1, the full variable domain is DGGITQSPKYLFRKEGQNVTLSCEQNLNHDAMYWYRQDPGQGLRLIYYSQIVNDFQKGDIAEGYSVSREKKESFPLTVTSAQKNPTAFYLCASSTQLSNTEAFFGQGTRLTVV.

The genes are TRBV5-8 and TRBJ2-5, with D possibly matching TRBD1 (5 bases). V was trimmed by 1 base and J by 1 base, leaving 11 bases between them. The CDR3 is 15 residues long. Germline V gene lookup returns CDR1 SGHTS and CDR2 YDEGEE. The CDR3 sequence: CASSLFIRGQETQYF. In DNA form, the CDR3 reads TGTGCCAGCAGCTTGTTTATAAGGGGCCAAGAGACCCAGTACTTC.

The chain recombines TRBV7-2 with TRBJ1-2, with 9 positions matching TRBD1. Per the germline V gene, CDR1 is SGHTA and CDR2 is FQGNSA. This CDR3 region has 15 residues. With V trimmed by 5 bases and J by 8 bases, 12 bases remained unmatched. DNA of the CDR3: TGTGCCAGCAGCCCGCACAGGGGGCCCGGGGTAGGCTACACCTTC. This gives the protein CASSPHRGPGVGYTF.

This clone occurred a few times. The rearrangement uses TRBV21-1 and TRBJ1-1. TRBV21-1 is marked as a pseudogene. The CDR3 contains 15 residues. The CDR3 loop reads CASSKVGEEGTEAFF. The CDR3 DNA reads TGTGCCAGCAGCAAAGTTGGCGAAGAGGGCACTGAAGCTTTCTTT.

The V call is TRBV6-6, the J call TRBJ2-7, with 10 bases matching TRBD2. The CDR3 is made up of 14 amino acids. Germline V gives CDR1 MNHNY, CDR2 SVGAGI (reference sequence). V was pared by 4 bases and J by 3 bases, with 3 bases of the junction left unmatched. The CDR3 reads CASSWSSGGYEQYF. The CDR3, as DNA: TGTGCCAGCAGTTGGTCTAGCGGGGGCTACGAGCAGTACTTC.

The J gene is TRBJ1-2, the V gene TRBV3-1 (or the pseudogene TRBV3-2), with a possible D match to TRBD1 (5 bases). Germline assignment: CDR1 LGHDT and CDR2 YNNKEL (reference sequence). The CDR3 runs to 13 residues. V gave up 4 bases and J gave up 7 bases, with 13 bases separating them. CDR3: CASSPQGSSGYTF. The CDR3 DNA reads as TGTGCCAGCAGCCCGCAGGGTAGCTCTGGCTACACCTTC.

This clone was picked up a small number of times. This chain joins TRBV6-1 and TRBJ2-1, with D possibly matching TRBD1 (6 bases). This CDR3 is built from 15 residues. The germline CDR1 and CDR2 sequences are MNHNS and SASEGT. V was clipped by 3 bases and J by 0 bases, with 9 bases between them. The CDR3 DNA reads TGTGCCAGCAGTGATATGGGGGCCTCCTACAATGAGCAGTTCTTC. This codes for CASSDMGASYNEQFF.

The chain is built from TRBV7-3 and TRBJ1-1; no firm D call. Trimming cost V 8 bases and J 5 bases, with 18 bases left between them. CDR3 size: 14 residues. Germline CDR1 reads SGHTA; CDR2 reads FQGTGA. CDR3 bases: TGTGCCAGCGCCACGGGTGAAAGTGTGACTGAAGCTTTCTTT. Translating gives CASATGESVTEAFF.

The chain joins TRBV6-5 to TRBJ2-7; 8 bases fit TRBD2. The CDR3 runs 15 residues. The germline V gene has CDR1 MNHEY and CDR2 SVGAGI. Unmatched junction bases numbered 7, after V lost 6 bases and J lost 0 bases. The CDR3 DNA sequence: TGTGCCAGCAGGCTTAGCGGGGCGAACTCCTACGAGCAGTACTTC. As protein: CASRLSGANSYEQYF.